This section outlines one T cell receptor (beta chain) sequence together with its context. The assay was immunoSEQ multiplex PCR, and TCRdb's table has in-frame clones only and misses some. Here the sample spans fewer than 200,000 clones, about 87% being singletons. This CDR3 contains 15 residues. While infection was still active, Seattle patients were enrolled and then followed longitudinally. This entry is derived from a study of blood T cell repertoires in COVID-19. As for the study in general: Nucleic acid was either cDNA or gDNA, and it came from T cells, B-cell-depleted T cells, or PBMCs.

Material for sequencing was peripheral blood. The V and J genes are TRBV12-2 and TRBJ2-7; the table names TRBD1, a call not compared with the DNA. TRBV12-2 is a pseudogene locus. The clonotype originates from a woman aged 70-85 years with COVID-19, enrolled during active disease. CDR3 nucleotides: TGTGCAAGTCGCTTAGGGGTGACAGGGAAGTGGGAGCAGTACTTC. Encoded protein: CASRLGVTGKWEQYF.